The source of this T cell receptor (beta chain) is a study of blood T cells in healthy people across ages. Study conclusions and caveats: Naive and antigen-experienced cells could not be conclusively compared, given unsorted PBMCs.

The second PCR ran about 6 to 11 cycles with a sample-barcoded 5' primer and J-beta primers. From each sample, at least 3 million paired-end reads containing CDR3 were obtained. TCRdb re-derived calls from the 5' RACE reads in MiXCR, one entry per CDR3 protein. This sample has approximately 800,000 distinct CDR3 sequences, with roughly 25% found just once. The CDR3 contains 16 residues. The germline V gene has CDR1 SEHNR and CDR2 FQNEAQ (reference sequence). With V trimmed by 4 bases and J by 2 bases, 8 bases remained unmatched. In regard to this clonotype: The target antigen is unknown.

This sample was shared with a second study, whose subject was T cells of mothers and their children.

Sequencing was done on a sample of blood. The V call is TRBV7-9, the J call TRBJ2-5, with 9 nucleotides matching TRBD2. The receptor was isolated from a boy aged 10-17 years in good health. The CDR3 bases are TGTGCCAGCAGCTCATCTAGCGGGATAGTTCAAGAGACCCAGTACTTC. It yields the protein CASSSSSGIVQETQYF.